This TCR beta chain emerged from a study of shared T cell receptors in the human thymus. The CDR3 length is 18 residues. The V and J ends lost 2 bases and 0 bases, in that order; junction bases with no gene match: 11. In germline, CDR1 is SGHDN, CDR2 FVKESK. Assay: immunoSEQ multiplex PCR; the TCRdb copy retains only in-frame clones and omits some. Altogether hundreds of thousands of clones are present, over 75% being singletons, with the ten largest covering roughly 0.0089%. The data were also submitted as part of a second study, on human thymus T cells. That work adds: Having surgery to correct congenital heart defects, healthy Finnish infants acted as the donors. Resected material from corrective heart surgery provided the thymus tissue analysed. Among thymic and blood repertoires, usage of V and J genes appeared biased. Related studies noted strongly shared thymic repertoires across unrelated people.

The genes are TRBV14 and TRBJ2-7; the match to TRBD1 covers 9 bases. Sequencing used thymocytes. The origin of this receptor is a boy younger than two with a congenital heart defect. Here the CDR3 reads CASSQNGTGSLFSYEQYF. The DNA of the CDR3 is TGTGCCAGCAGCCAAAACGGGACAGGGTCTCTGTTCTCCTACGAGCAGTACTTC.